The clone carrying this TCR beta chain was seen ten or more times. The source of the sample is a study of identical twins. TCRdb re-analysed the 5' RACE reads in MiXCR, keeping a single row per CDR3 protein. The sample lists about 210,000 distinct CDR3 sequences, around 10% occurring once. The germline gives CDR1 SGHTA, CDR2 FQGNSA. Trimming pared 5 bases from V and 7 bases from J, leaving 15 bases between. The CDR3 spans 14 residues. The origin of this receptor is a woman under 30 in good health. The material sequenced was memory (CD45RO+) T cells sorted from blood. The rearrangement links TRBV7-2 to TRBJ2-1; D is unresolved. The CDR3 DNA reads TGTGCCAGCAGCCCCCCCCCCCTGTGGAATGAGCAGTTCTTC. Its translation is CASSPPPLWNEQFF.